This paragraph covers one TCR beta chain sequence. Assay used: immunoSEQ multiplex PCR; TCRdb lists only in-frame clones, some missing. The sample yields 350,000 to 450,000 clones, roughly 90% seen once. The entry originates in a study of blood T cell repertoires in COVID-19. The wider study: PBMCs, B-cell-depleted T cells, or T cells were the source of the cDNA or gDNA that made up the material.

V was shortened by 2 bases and J by 4 bases, with 11 bases between the two germline ends. Germline CDR1 MNHEY, CDR2 SVGAGI. The CDR3 covers 15 residues. The TCR was taken from a man aged 35-49 years with acute or convalescent COVID-19. The rearrangement joins TRBV6-5 to TRBJ1-4; D may be TRBD1 (5 bases). The sequencing sample was made of peripheral blood. The CDR3, as DNA: TGTGCCAGCAGTTACGGCGACAGACTTAATGAAAAACTGTTTTTT. It yields the protein CASSYGDRLNEKLFF.